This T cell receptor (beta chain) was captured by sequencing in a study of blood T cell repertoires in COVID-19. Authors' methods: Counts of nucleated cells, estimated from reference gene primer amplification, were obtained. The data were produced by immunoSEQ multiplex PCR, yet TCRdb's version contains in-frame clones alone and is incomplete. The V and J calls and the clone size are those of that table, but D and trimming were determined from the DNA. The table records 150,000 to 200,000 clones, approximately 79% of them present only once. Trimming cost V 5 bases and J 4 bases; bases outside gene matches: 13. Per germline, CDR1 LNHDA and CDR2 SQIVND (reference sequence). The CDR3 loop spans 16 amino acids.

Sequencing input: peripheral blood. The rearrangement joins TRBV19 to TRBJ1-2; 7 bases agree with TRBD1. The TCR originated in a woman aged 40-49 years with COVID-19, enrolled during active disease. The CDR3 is CASSPLTGYVGYGYTF. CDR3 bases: TGTGCCAGTAGTCCCCTGACAGGGTATGTTGGCTATGGCTACACCTTC.